A selection of T cell receptor beta chains follows, all from one sample in a study of high-grade serous ovarian cancer treatment subgroups. The data were produced by immunoSEQ multiplex PCR, yet TCRdb's version contains in-frame clones alone and is incomplete. The sample includes approximately 40,000 clones, 79% seen only once; the top ten take about 3%. The sequencing sample was made of tumor tissue. These receptors were obtained from a human donor with high-grade serous ovarian cancer. CDR3s include the opening cysteine and the closing phenylalanine or tryptophan. Fields, in order: clone size, V gene, D gene, J gene, CDR3 DNA, CDR3 protein. D genes are given only for firm matches. Not every row has a clone size; where given, it reads once, few, many or a size class.

>-|TRBV4-1|-|TRBJ2-5
TGCGCCAGCAGCCCAAGCCCCCCGTCGCAGCGGGAAGAGACCCAGTACTTC
CASSPSPPSQREETQYF
>once|TRBV6-1|-|TRBJ2-7
TGTGCCAGCAGGAGACTAGAAGAGAGCTACGAGCAGTACTTC
CASRRLEESYEQYF
>once|TRBV11-2|TRBD2|TRBJ2-1
TGTGCCAGCGGAGCGGGAGCCACCTACAATGAGCAGTTCTTC
CASGAGATYNEQFF
>-|TRBV30|-|TRBJ1-6
TGTGCCTGGAGTCCTTCTCCTAATTCACCCCTCCACTTT
CAWSPSPNSPLHF
>-|TRBV19|-|TRBJ2-5
TGTGCCAGTAGTGGAATCCCCCAGGGGCGAGAGACCCAGTACTTC
CASSGIPQGRETQYF
>-|TRBV5-6|-|TRBJ1-3
TGTGCCAGCAGCCCCCCTCAGGGAAACACCATATATTTT
CASSPPQGNTIYF
>-|TRBV2|-|TRBJ2-2
TGTGCCAGCAGAGACACGGGACCTACCTCCCTGTTTTTT
CASRDTGPTSLFF
>-|TRBV5-1|TRBD1|TRBJ2-7
TGCGCCAGCAGCGTCGGACAGGAAACGGCCGAGCAGTACTTC
CASSVGQETAEQYF
>-|TRBV6-5|TRBD1|TRBJ2-5
TGTGCCAGCAGTCCCGGGACAGGGAGGGCGGGGACCCAGTACTTC
CASSPGTGRAGTQYF
>-|TRBV28|TRBD1|TRBJ2-7
TGTGCCAGCAGTCCCCGGACAGGGAATATCCACGAGCAGTACTTC
CASSPRTGNIHEQYF
>once|TRBV20-1|-|TRBJ2-3
TGCACCGCGGGGTCAGATACGCAGTATTTT
CTAGSDTQYF
>-|TRBV14|TRBD2|TRBJ2-3
TGTGCCAGCAGCCGAGCCCTAGCGGGAAAGGAGGAAACGCAGTATTTT
CASSRALAGKEETQYF
>-|TRBV27|-|TRBJ1-3
TGTGCCAGCAGTTTGTCAGGTACTGGAAACACCATATATTTT
CASSLSGTGNTIYF
>-|TRBV7-2|TRBD2|TRBJ2-3
TGTGCCAGCAGCTTAAGCGGGAGGGCGACAGATACGCAGTATTTT
CASSLSGRATDTQYF
>-|TRBV5-6|-|TRBJ2-7
TGTGCCAGCAGCTTGAACTACCTGACCTACGAGCAGTACTTC
CASSLNYLTYEQYF
>-|TRBV28|-|TRBJ2-3
TGTGCCAGCAGTTTTCGCGGGGCGAGCGCAGATACGCAGTATTTT
CASSFRGASADTQYF
>-|TRBV10-1|TRBD1|TRBJ1-4
TGCGCCAGCAGTAGGTGTTCGACAGGGGGAGGAGAAAAACTGTTTTTT
CASSRCSTGGGEKLFF
>-|TRBV4-3|TRBD2|TRBJ2-5
TGCGCCAGCAGCCAACTTACTAGCGGGCAAGAGACCCAGTACTTC
CASSQLTSGQETQYF
>-|TRBV7-3|-|TRBJ2-1
TGTGCCAGCAGTTCTTTTGGACGTCAAAATGAGCAGTTCTTC
CASSSFGRQNEQFF
>-|TRBV29-1|-|TRBJ2-3
TGCAGCGTTGAAGCCTCCAGGGTGGATACGCAGTATTTT
CSVEASRVDTQYF
>-|TRBV7-2|TRBD1|TRBJ2-4
TGTGCCAGCAGCTTAGGAGGCAGGGGGCCCAAAAACATTCAGTACTTC
CASSLGGRGPKNIQYF
>once|TRBV7-3|-|TRBJ2-1
TGTGCCAGCAGCTTACCCCCTAGAATAGAGCAGTTCTTC
CASSLPPRIEQFF
>few|TRBV19|-|TRBJ1-5
TGTGCCAGTAGTACAGGAAATCAGCCCCAGCATTTT
CASSTGNQPQHF